The 14 T cell receptor beta chains presented below share a single source sample, sequenced in a study of lymphopenia after photon versus proton radiotherapy. TCRdb keeps only in-frame clones here, not all; method: immunoSEQ multiplex PCR. This sample carries tens of thousands of clones, around 88% of them seen once, and the ten largest clones take more than 1.2%. This sample comprised peripheral blood, obtained from a patient treated with proton-based radiotherapy. The receptors here all came from a man in his 60s with pancreatic cancer.

This clone was seen a few times. The genes are TRBV6-5 and TRBJ2-5, with D possibly called TRBD1 or TRBD2 (5 bases each). Germline V CDR1 and CDR2: MNHEY, SVGAGI. The CDR3 covers 12 residues. V lost 6 bases to trimming and J lost 5 bases, with 10 bases between them. The CDR3 nucleotides are TGTGCCAGCAGGGCGTGGGGGGAGACCCAGTACTTC. The encoded protein is CASRAWGETQYF.

The genes are TRBV6-5 and TRBJ2-1; no clear D. V was cut by 6 bases and J by 5 bases, with 14 bases left in between. Per germline, CDR1 MNHEY and CDR2 SVGAGI. The CDR3 length is 14 residues. The CDR3 sequence: CASRPRLSNNEQFF. CDR3 sequence (DNA): TGTGCCAGCAGACCGCGCCTAAGTAACAATGAGCAGTTCTTC.

The chain uses TRBV18 and TRBJ2-5; D possibly corresponds to TRBD1 (5 bases). This CDR3 comprises 13 residues. Germline values: CDR1 KGHSH, CDR2 LQKENI. The V gene lost 8 bases and the J gene lost 4 bases, with 14 bases spanning the gap. CDR3 bases: TGTGCCAGCATGGTTAACAGGATAGAGACCCAGTACTTC. Residues: CASMVNRIETQYF.

The chain carries TRBV30 and TRBJ1-2; TRBD1 matches 8 bases. This CDR3 is 13 amino acids long. The V and J ends lost 8 bases and 4 bases, in that order; junction bases with no gene match: 9. CDR1 and CDR2 from the germline V gene are GTSNPN and SVGIG (reference sequence). CDR3 region: CASSGGDFYGYTF. Here the CDR3 DNA reads TGTGCCAGCTCAGGGGGCGATTTCTATGGCTACACCTTC. Together with reference TRBV30 and TRBJ1-2, the CDR3 gives the full variable domain: SQTIHQWPATLVQPVGSPLSLECTVEGTSNPNLYWYRQAAGRGLQLLFYSVGIGQISSEVPQNLSASRPQDRQFILSSKKLLLSDSGFYLCASSGGDFYGYTFGSGTRLTVV.

This chain links TRBV23-1 with TRBJ1-1; a possible D gene is TRBD1 (5 bases). TRBV23-1 is given ORF status, its function remaining uncertain. The CDR3 runs 17 residues. V was trimmed by 0 bases and J by 0 bases, leaving 14 bases between them. The CDR3 region has the DNA TGCGCCAGCAGTCAATCGGGAGGGGCTGGGGTGAACACTGAAGCTTTCTTT. Amino acid sequence: CASSQSGGAGVNTEAFF.

V is TRBV18 and J is TRBJ2-7; 8 positions match TRBD2. The CDR3 covers 15 residues. In germline, CDR1 is KGHSH, CDR2 LQKENI. Trimming at V came to 1 base and at J to 2 bases, leaving 4 bases not matched to a gene. CDR3 sequence (DNA): TGTGCCAGCTCACCACAAACGGGAGGGCCCTACGAGCAGTACTTC. This translates into CASSPQTGGPYEQYF.

This sequence joins TRBV18 and TRBJ2-2, with 8 bases matching TRBD1. CDR3 length equals 16 residues. Germline CDR1 KGHSH, CDR2 LQKENI. Trimming at V came to 3 bases and at J to 6 bases, leaving 9 bases not matched to a gene. CDR3 residues: CASSPGQVRRAGELFF. The CDR3 region has the DNA TGTGCCAGCTCACCGGGACAGGTCCGTAGGGCCGGGGAGCTGTTTTTT.

The V and J genes are TRBV5-4 and TRBJ1-3; the match to TRBD1 covers 7 bases. The germline gives CDR1 SGHNT, CDR2 YYREEE (reference sequence). CDR3 length: 15 amino acids. Unmatched junction bases numbered 4, after V lost 4 bases and J lost 0 bases. The CDR3 nucleotides read TGTGCCAGCAGCATTTGGGACAGCTCTGGAAACACCATATATTTT. Translated, it gives CASSIWDSSGNTIYF.

The chain is built from TRBV5-6 and TRBJ2-3; tentatively, D is TRBD1 (6 bases). Trimming stripped 2 bases from V and 3 bases from J, with 7 bases between. This CDR3 comprises 13 residues. Germline V gene sequence: CDR1 SGHDT, CDR2 YYEEEE. The CDR3 nucleotides read TGTGCCAGCAGCTTTACAGGGACAGATACGCAGTATTTT. Its protein product is CASSFTGTDTQYF.

This clone was picked up one time. J is TRBJ2-5 and V is TRBV30; TRBD1 matches 8 bases. V was clipped by 5 bases and J by 4 bases; unmatched bases: 6. The CDR3 is 13 residues long. Germline assignment: CDR1 GTSNPN and CDR2 SVGIG (reference sequence). CDR3 in DNA: TGTGCCTGGCTCGGGACAGGACGAGAGACCCAGTACTTC. Amino acids: CAWLGTGRETQYF. Full variable domain (outside the CDR3, taken from reference TRBV30 and TRBJ2-5): SQTIHQWPATLVQPVGSPLSLECTVEGTSNPNLYWYRQAAGRGLQLLFYSVGIGQISSEVPQNLSASRPQDRQFILSSKKLLLSDSGFYLCAWLGTGRETQYFGPGTRLLVL.

In its sample, this clone was seen once. The rearrangement joins TRBV29-1 to TRBJ2-2; TRBD2 matches 8 bases. The V gene's germline CDR1 is SQVTM and CDR2 ANQGSEA. The trim removed 7 bases at V and 4 bases at J, leaving 11 bases unmatched. The CDR3 consists of 15 residues. The CDR3 protein is CSARPGGPGTGELFF. The DNA for the CDR3 is TGCAGCGCCCGCCCGGGAGGGCCCGGCACCGGGGAGCTGTTTTTT.

This clone was seen only a few times. V is TRBV10-3 and J is TRBJ1-3; no clear D gene. V lost 1 base to trimming and J lost 4 bases, with 11 bases between them. Germline assignment: CDR1 ENHRY and CDR2 SYGVKD. This CDR3 is built from 15 residues. The CDR3 region is CAISEFVGGGNTIYF. CDR3 bases: TGTGCCATCAGTGAGTTCGTGGGAGGAGGAAACACCATATATTTT.

The V gene is TRBV28, the J gene TRBJ2-5; a possible D gene is TRBD1 (5 bases). The CDR3 contains 15 residues. Germline loops: CDR1 MDHEN, CDR2 SYDVKM. The V end lost 5 bases, the J end lost 3 bases, and 16 bases lay between the germline ends. The CDR3 DNA reads TGTGCCAGCAGTACAACCGACAGTCATAAAGAGACCCAGTACTTC. This codes for CASSTTDSHKETQYF.

This chain links TRBV7-3 with TRBJ2-2, with 10 bases that match TRBD2. With 2 bases clipped from V and 0 bases from J, the junction kept 0 bases outside the gene matches. CDR1 and CDR2 from the germline V gene are SGHTA and FQGTGA. The CDR3 length is 16 residues. CDR3 nucleotide sequence: TGTGCCAGCAGCTTAGGGACTAGCGCGAACACCGGGGAGCTGTTTTTT. Protein: CASSLGTSANTGELFF.